These T cell receptor beta chains were read from a single sample in a study of blood T cell repertoires in COVID-19. Sequencing used immunoSEQ multiplex PCR; TCRdb keeps in-frame clones, though not all of them. Among 200,000 to 250,000 clones listed, less than 85% were seen once. Sequenced sample: peripheral blood. The receptors come from an elderly woman with COVID-19, enrolled during active disease. CDR3s include the opening cysteine and the closing phenylalanine or tryptophan. D genes are given only for firm matches. Only some rows state a clone size, as once, few, many or a class for expanded clones.

TRBV19,-,-,TRBJ1-2,CARRQAGYTF,TGTGCCCGACGGCAGGCGGGCTACACCTTC
TRBV3-1/TRBV3-2,-,TRBD1,TRBJ1-5,CASSPGTGGNQPQHF,TGTGCCAGCAGCCCCGGGACAGGGGGTAATCAGCCCCAGCATTTT
TRBV5-4,-,TRBD1,TRBJ2-7,CASSPSGTASYEQYF,TGTGCCAGCAGCCCATCCGGGACAGCGTCCTACGAGCAGTACTTC
TRBV3-1/TRBV3-2,-,-,TRBJ2-5,CASSLSAGRQETQYF,TGTGCCAGCAGCCTCAGTGCGGGCCGGCAAGAGACCCAGTACTTC
TRBV24-1,-,TRBD1,TRBJ2-7,CATSDYGTEYF,TGTGCCACCAGTGATTATGGGACAGAGTACTTC
TRBV6-5,-,TRBD2,TRBJ2-7,CASKRGETYEQYF,TGTGCCAGCAAGCGGGGAGAGACCTACGAGCAGTACTTC
TRBV19,few,-,TRBJ1-4,CASSMEASGKLFF,TGTGCCAGTAGTATGGAGGCGTCGGGAAAACTGTTTTTT
TRBV7-2,-,-,TRBJ1-2,CASSHSPTNYGYTF,TGTGCCAGCAGCCACAGCCCTACTAACTATGGCTACACCTTC
TRBV28,-,TRBD1,TRBJ1-1,CASRQAPGQGMGKFEAFF,TGTGCCAGCAGACAGGCTCCGGGACAGGGAATGGGTAAATTTGAAGCTTTCTTT
TRBV12-3/TRBV12-4,-,-,TRBJ1-4,CASADRFNEKLFF,TGTGCCAGCGCGGACAGATTTAATGAAAAACTGTTTTTT
TRBV19,-,-,TRBJ2-5,CASSISETQYF,TGTGCCAGTAGTATTAGTGAGACCCAGTACTTC
TRBV5-1,-,TRBD1,TRBJ1-1,CASSKHTGTGKNTEAFF,TGCGCCAGCAGCAAGCACACCGGGACAGGGAAGAACACTGAAGCTTTCTTT
TRBV18,-,TRBD1,TRBJ1-2,CASFRGQFIDGYTF,TGTGCCAGCTTCCGGGGACAGTTTATCGATGGCTACACCTTC
TRBV10-2,-,TRBD1,TRBJ1-4,CASSLGQGNEKLFF,TGCGCCAGCAGTCTGGGACAGGGGAATGAAAAACTGTTTTTT
TRBV1,once,-,TRBJ1-3,CTSSQDLGPLSGNTIYF,TGCACCAGCAGCCAAGATCTGGGGCCCCTCTCTGGAAACACCATATATTTT
TRBV7-3,-,TRBD2,TRBJ2-1,CAGSPGTSNEQFF,TGTGCCGGCAGCCCCGGGACTAGCAATGAGCAGTTCTTC
TRBV12-3/TRBV12-4,-,-,TRBJ1-2,CASSLQAIYGYTF,TGTGCCAGCAGCCTACAGGCCATCTATGGCTACACCTTC
TRBV10-3,-,-,TRBJ2-2,CAISPTSSTGELFF,TGTGCCATCAGCCCGACTTCTTCCACCGGAGAGCTGTTTTTT
TRBV4-1,-,-,TRBJ2-5,CASSQDQGGSGETQYF,TGCGCCAGCAGCCAAGATCAGGGAGGAAGCGGAGAGACCCAGTACTTC
TRBV4-1,-,-,TRBJ2-5,CASSQGVDIQETQYF,TGCGCCAGCAGCCAAGGGGTGGACATACAAGAGACCCAGTACTTC
TRBV3-1/TRBV3-2,few,-,TRBJ1-1,CASSDRSMNTEAFF,TGTGCCAGCAGCGACAGGTCCATGAACACTGAAGCTTTCTTT
TRBV3-1/TRBV3-2,-,-,TRBJ1-1,CASTMTGVRTTEAFF,TGTGCCAGCACCATGACCGGGGTACGAACCACTGAAGCTTTCTTT
TRBV5-5,-,-,TRBJ1-1,CASSLMGATEAFF,TGTGCCAGCAGCTTGATGGGGGCTACTGAAGCTTTCTTT
TRBV29-1,once,-,TRBJ2-2,CSVDQTDTGELFF,TGCAGCGTTGACCAGACAGACACCGGGGAGCTGTTTTTT
TRBV3-1/TRBV3-2,-,-,TRBJ2-7,CASSPIRGGQYF,TGTGCCAGCAGCCCCATTCGGGGTGGGCAGTACTTC
TRBV18,-,TRBD1,TRBJ1-2,CASSPTGQGNYGYTF,TGTGCCAGCTCACCAACGGGACAGGGGAACTATGGCTACACCTTC
TRBV9,-,TRBD2,TRBJ2-2,CASSVGLAGNAGGELFF,TGTGCCAGCAGCGTAGGGCTAGCGGGCAATGCTGGCGGGGAGCTGTTTTTT
TRBV29-1,-,TRBD1,TRBJ2-5,CSVGSPDRVETQYF,TGCAGCGTTGGTAGCCCGGACAGGGTCGAGACCCAGTACTTC
TRBV28,few,-,TRBJ1-2,CASSLRGRGYTF,TGTGCCAGCAGTTTAAGGGGAAGAGGCTACACCTTC
TRBV7-9,once,-,TRBJ1-6,CASSLVRWDTRSPLHF,TGTGCCAGCAGCTTAGTCCGCTGGGACACACGATCACCCCTCCACTTT
TRBV2,-,-,TRBJ2-7,CASRRAPAWAQYF,TGTGCCAGCAGGCGAGCCCCGGCCTGGGCGCAGTACTTC
TRBV28,-,TRBD1,TRBJ1-5,CASSSPRGNQPQHF,TGTGCCAGCAGTTCCCCCAGGGGGAATCAGCCCCAGCATTTT
TRBV28,once,-,TRBJ1-2,CASSFQGMDGYTF,TGTGCCAGCAGTTTCCAGGGGATGGATGGCTACACCTTC
TRBV18,few,TRBD1,TRBJ1-1,CASSPQGANTEAFF,TGTGCCAGCTCACCTCAGGGGGCGAACACTGAAGCTTTCTTT
TRBV7-3,-,TRBD1,TRBJ1-1,CASSKRGDRGATEAFF,TGTGCCAGCAGCAAAAGGGGTGACAGGGGTGCCACTGAAGCTTTCTTT
TRBV19,-,-,TRBJ1-4,CATTAGPSNEKLFF,TGTGCCACAACCGCAGGGCCTTCTAATGAAAAACTGTTTTTT
TRBV3-1/TRBV3-2,-,TRBD1,TRBJ1-5,CASSLGTDNQPQHF,TGTGCCAGCAGCCTAGGGACAGACAATCAGCCCCAGCATTTT
TRBV3-1/TRBV3-2,once,-,TRBJ1-1,CASSPGGDTEAFF,TGTGCCAGCAGCCCGGGGGGGGACACTGAAGCTTTCTTT
TRBV6-2/TRBV6-3,-,TRBD2,TRBJ2-5,CASSPRSGSAVQETQYF,TGTGCCAGCAGCCCCCGTAGCGGGAGCGCAGTACAAGAGACCCAGTACTTC
TRBV18,-,-,TRBJ1-1,CASSRDSLNTEAFF,TGTGCCAGCTCCCGAGACAGTCTGAACACTGAAGCTTTCTTT
TRBV5-1,once,TRBD2,TRBJ2-7,CASRYRTGGNYEQYF,TGCGCCAGCAGATATCGCACGGGGGGAAACTACGAGCAGTACTTC
TRBV29-1,-,-,TRBJ1-3,CSVQLQGSGNTIYF,TGCAGCGTTCAACTGCAGGGCTCTGGAAACACCATATATTTT
TRBV19,few,-,TRBJ2-1,CASSIWSSYNEQFF,TGTGCCAGTAGCATCTGGAGCTCCTACAATGAGCAGTTCTTC
TRBV6-5,-,TRBD2,TRBJ2-2,CASRSSAGPGELFF,TGTGCCAGCAGATCATCAGCGGGACCCGGGGAGCTGTTTTTT
TRBV5-1,once,TRBD2,TRBJ2-3,CASSLGTSGGADTQYF,TGCGCCAGCAGCTTGGGGACTAGCGGGGGTGCAGATACGCAGTATTTT
TRBV28,-,-,TRBJ1-1,CASSMARRVTEAFF,TGTGCCAGCAGTATGGCCCGCCGGGTCACTGAAGCTTTCTTT
TRBV3-1/TRBV3-2,-,TRBD1,TRBJ1-6,CASSLGRGLSPLHF,TGTGCCAGCAGCCTGGGCAGGGGGCTTTCACCCCTCCACTTT
TRBV19,-,-,TRBJ2-7,CASSVLGAYEQYF,TGTGCCAGTAGTGTGTTAGGGGCCTACGAGCAGTACTTC
TRBV18,-,TRBD1,TRBJ1-3,CASSPPMRQGAIGNTIYF,TGTGCCAGCTCACCACCGATGAGACAGGGGGCAATTGGAAACACCATATATTTT
TRBV20-1,-,TRBD2,TRBJ2-7,CGTSGYEQYF,TGCGGGACTAGCGGCTACGAGCAGTACTTC
TRBV28,once,-,TRBJ2-2,CASSSVLANTGELFF,TGTGCCAGCAGTTCCGTCCTCGCGAACACCGGGGAGCTGTTTTTT
TRBV27,-,-,TRBJ1-6,CASTRGMGSPLHF,TGTGCCAGCACCAGGGGCATGGGTTCACCCCTCCACTTT
TRBV5-1,-,TRBD1,TRBJ1-2,CASSSSGTGEGYTF,TGCGCCAGCAGCTCATCCGGGACAGGGGAGGGCTACACCTTC